The next 15 T cell receptor beta chains were all read from a single sample in a study of T cells in Graves' hyperthyroidism and ophthalmopathy. Amplification targeted TCR beta CDR3 regions from RNA transcripts. The HTBI primer set served for first-round RT-PCR of the TCR CDR3. TCRdb reprocessed the multiplex PCR reads via MiXCR and lists one record per CDR3 protein. The sample yields around 720,000 distinct CDR3 sequences, about a third seen once. What was sequenced was blood. These receptors were taken from a woman aged 40 to 50 with Graves' hyperthyroidism.

V is TRBV5-4 and J is TRBJ2-7, with 12 bases aligning to TRBD1. Trimming removed 0 bases from V and 7 bases from J; junction bases left unmatched: 5. Germline values: CDR1 SGHNT, CDR2 YYREEE (reference sequence). CDR3 length equals 15 residues. CDR3 DNA sequence: TGTGCCAGCAGCTTGGGGGGACAGGGGGCGGGGGAGCAGTACTTC. This codes for CASSLGGQGAGEQYF.

The V and J genes are TRBV24-1 and TRBJ1-2, with D unclear. Trimming stripped 6 bases from V and 3 bases from J, with 10 bases between. The CDR3 consists of 13 residues. The germline CDR1 and CDR2 sequences are KGHDR and SFDVKD. The CDR3 coding sequence is TGTGCCACCAGTAACGAGGGTGACTATGGCTACACCTTC. It specifies CATSNEGDYGYTF.

This clonotype is a singleton in its sample. The rearrangement links TRBV4-3 to TRBJ2-7; 7 bases fit TRBD2. Germline assignment: CDR1 LGHNA and CDR2 YSLEER. The CDR3 is made up of 16 amino acids. V lost 0 bases to trimming and J lost 0 bases; unmatched junction nucleotides: 5. For the CDR3, the DNA is TGCGCCAGCAGCCAAGATTCAGGCGGGAGCTCCTACGAGCAGTACTTC. Translated: CASSQDSGGSSYEQYF.

In this sample, this clonotype turned up many times. V is TRBV7-8 and J is TRBJ2-3, with TRBD1 matching over 12 bases. Germline assignment: CDR1 SGHVS and CDR2 FQNEAQ. V dropped 1 base and J dropped 4; count of bases not matched to a gene: 3. CDR3 size: 16 residues. The CDR3 region is CASSLGGTGGADTQYF. Here the CDR3 DNA reads TGTGCCAGCAGCTTAGGTGGGACAGGGGGCGCAGATACGCAGTATTTT.

With regard to this clonotype: One end of the junction does not line up with germline, which may come from a read error. The chain employs TRBV12-3 or TRBV12-4 and TRBJ1-2; D gene ambiguous. This CDR3 comprises 15 residues. The CDR3 DNA follows: TGTGTCAGCAGTTTTCGTTTAAGGGCTAACTATGGCTACACCTTC. Amino acids: CVSSFRLRANYGYTF.

The genes are TRBV7-2 and TRBJ2-7; perhaps D is TRBD1 or TRBD2 (5 bases each). Trimming pared 5 bases from V and 2 bases from J, leaving 19 bases between. CDR3 size: 16 residues. CDR1 SGHTA and CDR2 FQGNSA come from the germline V gene. The CDR3 DNA reads as TGTGCCAGCAGCGAAGGGACCGGGACCGCAGCCTACGAGCAGTACTTC. Amino acid sequence: CASSEGTGTAAYEQYF. Filled out from reference TRBV7-2 and TRBJ2-7, the complete variable domain reads GAGVSQSPSNKVTEKGKDVELRCDPISGHTALYWYRQSLGQGLEFLIYFQGNSAPDKSGLPSDRFSAERTGGSVSTLTIQRTQQEDSAVYLCASSEGTGTAAYEQYFGPGTRLTVT.

At least ten counts were recorded for this clonotype. The chain uses TRBV20-1 and TRBJ1-1; D is undetermined. V was trimmed by 6 bases and J by 5 bases, leaving 19 bases between them. Germline V gene data show CDR1 as DFQATT and CDR2 as SNEGSKA (reference sequence). The CDR3 is 14 residues long. CDR3 amino acids: CSAIERGFWTEAFF. The CDR3 DNA reads TGCAGTGCCATAGAACGGGGTTTTTGGACTGAAGCTTTCTTT.

This clonotype was found many times. This chain links TRBV7-2 with TRBJ1-2; the D gene is possibly TRBD1 (5 bases). V lost 3 bases and J 8 bases, leaving 16 bases between the germline ends. CDR3 length: 14 amino acids. The germline V gene has CDR1 SGHTA and CDR2 FQGNSA. CDR3 sequence reads: CASSFPGTDGGYTF. Written as DNA, the CDR3 is TGTGCCAGCAGCTTCCCCGGGACGGATGGCGGCTACACCTTC.

On this clonotype itself: A much larger clone sits a single nucleotide away, making a read error possible. This sequence joins TRBV7-9 and TRBJ2-5; D gene ambiguous. CDR3 length: 13 residues. Deletions cut 4 bases from V and 3 bases from J, with 9 bases between. Germline CDR1 is SEHNR and CDR2 is FQNEAQ (reference sequence). CDR3 amino acids: CASSSHPEETQYF. The CDR3 DNA follows: TGTGCCAGCAGCTCACACCCGGAAGAGACCCAGTACTTC. The full variable domain, in which reference TRBV7-9 and TRBJ2-5 provide the parts outside the CDR3, is DTGVSQNPRHKITKRGQNVTFRCDPISEHNRLYWYRQTLGQGPEFLTYFQNEAQLEKSRLLSDRFSAERPKGSFSTLEIQRTEQGDSAMYLCASSSHPEETQYFGPGTRLLVL.

This rearrangement joins TRBV12-3 or TRBV12-4 to TRBJ2-7; TRBD2 aligns across 8 bases. The junction had 7 bases not matched to a gene; V was cut back by 7 bases and J by 2 bases. This CDR3 contains 14 residues. The CDR3 protein is CASNIAGPTYEQYF. CDR3 nucleotides: TGTGCCAGCAACATAGCGGGACCCACCTACGAGCAGTACTTC.

The chain links TRBV4-3 to TRBJ1-3; no clear D gene. Looked up from germline, CDR1 is LGHNA and CDR2 is YSLEER. The CDR3 has 15 residues. Trimming pared 1 base from V and 0 bases from J, leaving 7 bases between. CDR3 DNA: TGCGCCAGCAGCCAAGGTCAGCACTCTGGAAACACCATATATTTT. Its translation: CASSQGQHSGNTIYF.

This clonotype has at least ten counts. The chain couples TRBV29-1 to TRBJ1-5; D is ambiguous. The CDR3 length is 13 residues. Germline V gene lookup returns CDR1 SQVTM and CDR2 ANQGSEA. Trimming took 5 bases from V and 0 from J, leaving 8 bases between them. Here the CDR3 DNA reads TGCAGCGTTCGAAGGGATAGCAATCAGCCCCAGCATTTT. As protein: CSVRRDSNQPQHF.

The chain uses TRBV15 and TRBJ1-2; D is possibly TRBD1 (5 bases). CDR1 is LNHNV and CDR2 is YYDKDF in the germline V gene (reference sequence). V lost 4 bases and J lost 4, with 13 bases in between. The CDR3 loop spans 14 amino acids. In DNA, the CDR3 is TGTGCCACCAGCATCGATGCAGGGACCTATGGCTACACCTTC. This sequence encodes CATSIDAGTYGYTF.

Remarks on this clonotype: A much larger clone lies one base from this, so it may be a read error. This chain connects TRBV29-1 to TRBJ2-7; D unresolved. CDR1 is SQVTM and CDR2 is ANQGSEA in the germline V gene. V dropped 6 bases and J dropped 0 bases, with 12 bases sitting between them. The CDR3 covers 13 residues. CDR3 protein: CSVSRNSSYEQYF. The DNA for the CDR3 is TGCAGCGTAAGCCGGAACAGCTCCTACGAGCAGTACTTC.

The gene calls are TRBV7-2 and TRBJ2-5, with D possibly matching TRBD2 (6 bases). The CDR3 is 15 amino acids. CDR1 is SGHTA, CDR2 FQGNSA, per germline. V was trimmed by 1 base and J by 7 bases, leaving 16 bases between them. CDR3 protein: CASSLEGGSGGTQYF. In DNA, the CDR3 is TGTGCCAGCAGCTTAGAGGGTGGTTCCGGGGGGACCCAGTACTTC.